These 17 T cell receptor beta chains originate from one sample sequenced in a study of T-cell reconstitution after alpha-beta-depleted transplantation in children listed by TCRdb under 2016. Library prep was done by PCR. Sequenced on an Illumina HiSeq 2500. TCR library preparation used molecular barcoding, with unique molecular identifiers applied to normalize quantification of the TCRbeta repertoire. Through fastp at Q25 and MiXCR, TCRdb rebuilt clones from the public reads, retaining in-frame beta chains. Each entry is one CDR3 protein sequence, shown with its most common DNA and genes. Across this sample there are approximately 590,000 distinct CDR3 sequences, with more than 9% seen only once. Less than 5% of the sample belongs to the ten largest clones. Here the sequenced sample was PBMCs from the stem cell graft donor, taken from the stem cell graft. These receptors were obtained from a human donor who donated a stem cell graft to a child with acute myeloid leukemia.

This clonotype was seen a few times. This chain connects TRBV5-4 to TRBJ2-2; 7 bases fit TRBD2. This CDR3 has 15 residues. With V trimmed by 4 bases and J by 4 bases, 7 bases remained unmatched. The V gene's germline CDR1 is SGHNT and CDR2 YYREEE (reference sequence). The CDR3 region has the DNA TGTGCCAGCAGCCCTGGCCGGGGGGTCACCGGGGAGCTGTTTTTT. Amino acids: CASSPGRGVTGELFF.

This clonotype was observed a few times. This sequence joins TRBV29-1 and TRBJ2-2, with D maybe TRBD2 (6 bases). Per germline, CDR1 SQVTM and CDR2 ANQGSEA. The CDR3 extends over 14 amino acids. Trimming cost V 6 bases and J 0 bases, with 11 bases left between them. CDR3 DNA: TGCAGCGTCCGGGACTGGACGAACACCGGGGAGCTGTTTTTT. It specifies CSVRDWTNTGELFF.

CDR3 sequence reads: CASNRDSTTPYNEQFF. CDR3 nucleotide sequence: TGTGCCAGCAATCGGGACTCCACTACCCCCTACAATGAGCAGTTCTTC. J is TRBJ2-1 and V is TRBV28; D is perhaps TRBD2 (6 bases). The germline V and J ends were trimmed by 7 bases and 2 bases, with 18 bases remaining between them. CDR3 size: 16 residues. Per germline, CDR1 MDHEN and CDR2 SYDVKM. Combining the CDR3 with reference TRBV28 and TRBJ2-1 gives the whole variable domain DVKVTQSSRYLVKRTGEKVFLECVQDMDHENMFWYRQDPGLGLRLIYFSYDVKMKEKGDIPEGYSVSREKKERFSLILESASTNQTSMYLCASNRDSTTPYNEQFFGPGTRLTVL.

The chain has TRBV4-2 and TRBJ1-1; D gene unclear. The germline V and J ends were trimmed by 4 bases and 3 bases, with 12 bases remaining between them. The CDR3 totals 14 residues. The germline V gene has CDR1 LGHNA and CDR2 YNFKEQ. The CDR3 protein is CASSPKVLDTEAFF. DNA for the CDR3: TGTGCCAGCAGCCCGAAGGTTTTGGACACTGAAGCTTTCTTT.

This clonotype was seen repeatedly, ten times or more. The chain employs TRBV20-1 and TRBJ2-2; TRBD1 matches 7 bases. CDR3 length: 15 residues. V shed 5 bases, J shed 3 bases, and the junction held 9 bases outside the gene matches. CDR1 and CDR2 (germline): DFQATT, SNEGSKA (reference sequence). CDR3 residues: CSAPDRAKDTGELFF. CDR3 sequence (DNA): TGCAGTGCTCCTGACAGGGCCAAGGACACCGGGGAGCTGTTTTTT.

In this sample, this clonotype turned up a few times. Here the CDR3 DNA reads TGTGCCAGCAGTTTAATAGTTCTCCCCCTCCACTTT. This codes for CASSLIVLPLHF. This chain connects TRBV12-3 or TRBV12-4 to TRBJ1-6, with unresolved D. V was pared by 2 bases and J by 13 bases, with 9 bases between. This CDR3 is 12 amino acids long.

V usage is TRBV14 and J usage is TRBJ2-2; no clear D. This CDR3 region has 15 residues. Germline CDR1 reads SGHDN; CDR2 reads FVKESK. V dropped 0 bases and J dropped 5 bases, with 10 bases sitting between them. The CDR3, as DNA: TGTGCCAGCAGCCAAGATTGGCTAGTAACCGGGGAGCTGTTTTTT. Translated: CASSQDWLVTGELFF.

This clonotype appeared many times. Compared with germline, one end of the junction differs, possibly owing to a read error. The chain carries TRBV5-6 and TRBJ1-2; 7 bases match TRBD1. The CDR3 totals 14 residues. Germline-derived CDR1 and CDR2 are SGHDT and YYEEEE. The CDR3 sequence is CASSLGQPNYGYTF. CDR3 sequence (DNA): TGTGCCAGCAGTTTGGGACAGCCTAACTATGGCTACACCTTC.

This clonotype appeared many times. This chain joins TRBV12-3 or TRBV12-4 and TRBJ2-2; maybe TRBD2 (6 bases). The CDR3 is 12 residues long. The ends were cut back, 11 bases at V and 2 bases at J, with 9 bases in the middle. The CDR3 sequence is CAGGFNTGELFF. The CDR3 nucleotides read TGTGCCGGGGGGTTTAACACCGGGGAGCTGTTTTTT.

This clonotype has at least ten counts. The chain is built from TRBV7-9 and TRBJ2-1; D might be TRBD1 (5 bases). Germline assignment: CDR1 SEHNR and CDR2 FQNEAQ (reference sequence). The germline V and J ends were trimmed by 5 bases and 5 bases, with 10 bases remaining between them. This CDR3 has 13 residues. Written as DNA, the CDR3 is TGTGCCAGCAGCCCAAGGACAAACAATGAGCAGTTCTTC. Residues: CASSPRTNNEQFF.

There are many counts of this clonotype. The chain recombines TRBV4-2 with TRBJ1-1; D is possibly TRBD1 (6 bases). Germline lookup yields CDR1 LGHNA and CDR2 YNFKEQ. This CDR3 contains 17 residues. V was cut by 3 bases and J by 6 bases, with 23 bases left in between. The CDR3 DNA sequence: TGTGCCAGCAGCCATTCGACAGGAAAGCCCATCGACCCTGAAGCTTTCTTT. Its translation: CASSHSTGKPIDPEAFF.

V and J are TRBV28 and TRBJ1-2; D may be TRBD1 (6 bases). The ends were cut back, 2 bases at V and 7 bases at J, with 14 bases in the middle. This CDR3 has 14 residues. Per germline, CDR1 MDHEN and CDR2 SYDVKM. Written as DNA, the CDR3 is TGTGCCAGCAGTTTAGGAACAGGGAGAGGTGGCTACACCTTC. This gives the protein CASSLGTGRGGYTF.

The rearrangement joins TRBV7-3 to TRBJ2-5; D is unclear. The CDR3 sequence is 13 residues long. Germline V CDR1 and CDR2: SGHTA, FQGTGA. Trimming left V 4 bases short and J 4 bases short, with 10 bases between. In nucleotides, the CDR3 is TGTGCCAGCAGCTCAACCCCGCGAGAGACCCAGTACTTC. It translates to CASSSTPRETQYF. Drawing the rest from reference TRBV7-3 and TRBJ2-5, the complete variable domain is GAGVSQTPSNKVTEKGKYVELRCDPISGHTALYWYRQSLGQGPEFLIYFQGTGAADDSGLPNDRFFAVRPEGSVSTLKIQRTERGDSAVYLCASSSTPRETQYFGPGTRLLVL.

This clonotype was detected many times. The J gene is TRBJ2-1, the V gene TRBV29-1; 9 positions match TRBD2. This CDR3 is 15 amino acids long. CDR1 is SQVTM and CDR2 is ANQGSEA in the germline V gene. Trimming removed 1 base from V and 4 bases from J; junction bases left unmatched: 5. Here the CDR3 reads CSVEGGRATYNEQFF. CDR3 nucleotide sequence: TGCAGCGTTGAAGGCGGGAGGGCCACGTACAATGAGCAGTTCTTC.

This clonotype has more than one count but fewer than ten. The V call is TRBV5-6, the J call TRBJ2-7, with 8 bases fitting TRBD1. The CDR3 has 16 amino acids. J gave up 3 bases and V 3 bases, and 11 bases lay outside the gene matches. Germline CDR1 reads SGHDT; CDR2 reads YYEEEE. CDR3 in amino acids: CASSWGGRTGFYEQYF. The DNA for the CDR3 is TGTGCCAGCAGCTGGGGAGGCCGGACAGGGTTCTACGAGCAGTACTTC.

V gene TRBV7-8 combines with J gene TRBJ1-6; D ambiguous. V was clipped by 6 bases and J by 8 bases, with 14 bases between them. The CDR3 runs 14 residues. Germline lookup yields CDR1 SGHVS and CDR2 FQNEAQ. The CDR3 DNA reads as TGTGCCAGCAGGATTTATGGCGCCCATTCACCCCTCCACTTT. Translating it yields CASRIYGAHSPLHF.

This clonotype was recorded at least ten times. V gene TRBV20-1 combines with J gene TRBJ1-3; possibly TRBD1 for D (6 bases). This CDR3 spans 17 amino acids. V was clipped by 6 bases and J by 0 bases, with 21 bases between them. Per the germline V gene, CDR1 is DFQATT and CDR2 is SNEGSKA (reference sequence). CDR3 coding DNA: TGCAGTGCCATAGACATGCAAGGGGGTGTCTCTGGAAACACCATATATTTT. Translated: CSAIDMQGGVSGNTIYF.